These 18 T cell receptor beta chains originate from one sample sequenced in a study of identical twins. Each CDR3 protein is one row after TCRdb ran MiXCR on the 5' RACE reads. The table records about 890,000 distinct CDR3 sequences, roughly an eighth of them present only once. These sequences were also reported in another study, on yellow fever vaccine responses in identical twins.

Sequencing was performed on PBMCs. The receptors stem from a woman aged 18-30 years in good health.

This clonotype was seen a handful of times. The chain links TRBV3-1 to TRBJ2-5; a weak D match, TRBD1 (5 bases). V gave up 0 bases and J gave up 0 bases, with 14 bases separating them. The CDR3 sequence is 17 residues long. The germline V gene has CDR1 LGHDT and CDR2 YNNKEL (reference sequence). The CDR3 loop reads CASSQDIFRAYQETQYF. The CDR3 nucleotides are TGTGCCAGCAGCCAAGACATCTTCAGGGCGTACCAAGAGACCCAGTACTTC.

The gene calls are TRBV4-1 and TRBJ2-1; unclear D gene. Per the germline V gene, CDR1 is MGHRA and CDR2 is YSYEKL. V lost 2 bases and J 6 bases, leaving 14 bases between the germline ends. CDR3 length: 15 amino acids. CDR3 nucleotide sequence: TGCGCCAGCAGCCAAAGGGCAGGAGTCGGCAATGAGCAGTTCTTC. Its translation: CASSQRAGVGNEQFF.

This clonotype was observed a few times. CDR3 sequence (DNA): TGTGCCAGCAGCGAGAGCGGGTTGGACAATGAGCAGTTCTTC. It translates to CASSESGLDNEQFF. The rearrangement links TRBV2 to TRBJ2-1; the D gene is possibly TRBD2 (6 bases). Between the trimmed V and J ends, which lost 6 bases and 5 bases, there was a span of 14 bases. Looked up from germline, CDR1 is SNHLY and CDR2 is FYNNEI. This CDR3 has 14 amino acids.

The gene calls are TRBV19 and TRBJ2-5; no clear D. The length of the CDR3 is 13 residues. Between the trimmed V and J ends, which lost 4 bases and 5 bases, there was a span of 11 bases. Germline V gene data show CDR1 as LNHDA and CDR2 as SQIVND (reference sequence). Written as DNA, the CDR3 is TGTGCCAGTAGTAAAGGGCTGGTCGAGACCCAGTACTTC. Amino acids: CASSKGLVETQYF.

In this sample, this clonotype turned up a few times. The CDR3 protein is CASSLAFSSRKDTQYF. CDR3 nucleotides: TGCGCCAGCAGCTTGGCCTTCTCTAGCCGGAAAGATACGCAGTATTTT. The rearrangement links TRBV5-1 to TRBJ2-3, with a weak D call TRBD2 (5 bases). V was pared by 0 bases and J by 5 bases, with 16 bases between. This CDR3 comprises 16 residues. Germline CDR1 reads SGHRS; CDR2 reads YFSETQ. Full variable domain (rest looked up from reference TRBV5-1 and TRBJ2-3): KAGVTQTPRYLIKTRGQQVTLSCSPISGHRSVSWYQQTPGQGLQFLFEYFSETQRNKGNFPGRFSGRQFSNSRSEMNVSTLELGDSALYLCASSLAFSSRKDTQYFGPGTRLTVL.

V is TRBV9 and J is TRBJ1-4; 8 bases agree with TRBD1. CDR1 is SGDLS, CDR2 YYNGEE, per germline. This CDR3 has 16 amino acids. Trimming cost V 3 bases and J 3 bases; bases outside gene matches: 7. The CDR3 loop is CASSAGQGRANEKLFF. The DNA for the CDR3 is TGTGCCAGCAGCGCCGGACAGGGTAGAGCTAATGAAAAACTGTTTTTT.

This clonotype has only a few counts. This chain uses TRBV10-3 with TRBJ1-6; perhaps TRBD1 as D (6 bases). V was clipped by 3 bases and J by 13 bases, with 25 bases between them. The CDR3 contains 17 residues. CDR1 and CDR2 from the germline V gene are ENHRY and SYGVKD. The DNA of the CDR3 is TGTGCCATCAGTGATCGAATGGACAGTCGCCGCGACCCGCCCCTCCACTTT. It codes for CAISDRMDSRRDPPLHF.

The chain joins TRBV20-1 to TRBJ1-2; D gene unclear. The germline V gene encodes CDR1 DFQATT and CDR2 SNEGSKA (reference sequence). This CDR3 comprises 12 residues. V lost 0 bases, J lost 6 bases, and 8 bases lay in between. CDR3 residues: CSAREGLDGYTF. As DNA, the CDR3 is TGCAGTGCTAGAGAGGGGTTGGATGGCTACACCTTC.

V gene TRBV12-3 or TRBV12-4 combines with J gene TRBJ2-1; 8 bases agree with TRBD2. Trimming at V came to 4 bases and at J to 12 bases, leaving 11 bases not matched to a gene. The CDR3 totals 14 residues. The chain's CDR3 is CASSSLARGGVQFF. CDR3 coding DNA: TGTGCCAGCAGTTCCCTGGCCCGGGGGGGGGTGCAGTTCTTC.

The CDR3 loop reads CASSRQGDGKLFF. The CDR3 DNA reads TGTGCCAGCAGTCGACAGGGGGACGGAAAACTGTTTTTT. This chain connects TRBV6-1 to TRBJ1-4; TRBD1 aligns across 9 bases. Losses at the gene ends were 5 bases for V and 10 bases for J; bases not matched to a gene: 5. Germline V gene data show CDR1 as MNHNS and CDR2 as SASEGT. The CDR3 length is 13 residues.

The chain links TRBV2 to TRBJ2-1; TRBD2 is a possible D gene (7 bases). With 4 bases removed from V and 10 bases from J, the gap between germline ends came to 11 bases. The germline V gene has CDR1 SNHLY and CDR2 FYNNEI. CDR3 length equals 12 residues. The CDR3 sequence is CASSVGGQEQFF. CDR3 nucleotide sequence: TGTGCCAGCAGTGTGGGGGGGCAGGAGCAGTTCTTC.

This clonotype has more than one count but fewer than ten. The genes are TRBV10-3 and TRBJ1-1; tentative D call: TRBD1 (6 bases). CDR3 size: 14 residues. Trimming removed 9 bases at V and 1 base at J, with 15 bases between. CDR1 and CDR2 from the germline V gene are ENHRY and SYGVKD. In DNA form, the CDR3 reads TGTGCCATTACCCCCGGGACACAGAACACTGAAGCTTTCTTT. Its protein product is CAITPGTQNTEAFF.

This clonotype was counted between two and nine times. The gene calls are TRBV5-1 and TRBJ1-1; D possibly corresponds to TRBD1 (6 bases). CDR1 is SGHRS, CDR2 YFSETQ, per germline. The ends were cut back, 0 bases at V and 3 bases at J, with 9 bases in the middle. This CDR3 is built from 14 residues. In DNA form, the CDR3 reads TGCGCCAGCAGCTTGGGGACAGATGACACTGAAGCTTTCTTT. This translates into CASSLGTDDTEAFF. Together with reference TRBV5-1 and TRBJ1-1, the CDR3 gives the full variable domain: KAGVTQTPRYLIKTRGQQVTLSCSPISGHRSVSWYQQTPGQGLQFLFEYFSETQRNKGNFPGRFSGRQFSNSRSEMNVSTLELGDSALYLCASSLGTDDTEAFFGQGTRLTVV.

Regarding this clonotype: This is likely a read error, given that the CDR3 carries no conserved phenylalanine or tryptophan at its end. No DNA is shown, since the ends of the CDR3 on it are uncertain; the CDR3 is the one TCRdb lists. The chain joins TRBV11-2 to TRBJ1-1. 12 amino acids form the CDR3, both terminal residues included. Germline V gene lookup returns CDR1 SGHAT and CDR2 FQNNGV. CDR3 sequence reads: CASSFIGRRPSL.

This clonotype was seen at least ten times. The CDR3 region is CASRTGQGYSPLHF. CDR3 bases: TGTGCCAGCAGAACGGGACAGGGATATTCACCCCTCCACTTT. This rearrangement joins TRBV12-3 or TRBV12-4 to TRBJ1-6, with 9 bases aligning to TRBD1. This CDR3 has 14 amino acids. V lost 6 bases to trimming and J lost 8 bases; unmatched junction nucleotides: 5.

The chain joins TRBV12-3 or TRBV12-4 to TRBJ1-1; TRBD1 might be the D (5 bases). With 7 bases removed from V and 4 bases from J, the gap between germline ends came to 16 bases. There are 14 residues in the CDR3. The DNA for the CDR3 is TGTGCCAGCAACCCCGGTGGCAGGGCCACTGAAGCTTTCTTT. It translates to CASNPGGRATEAFF.

This clonotype occurred many times. This chain uses TRBV3-1 with TRBJ1-1, with D unresolved. V was pared by 5 bases and J by 1 base, with 8 bases between. The CDR3 consists of 13 residues. Germline V gene lookup returns CDR1 LGHDT and CDR2 YNNKEL (reference sequence). CDR3 sequence (DNA): TGTGCCAGCAGCGCGGGCCCGAACACTGAAGCTTTCTTT. Translating it yields CASSAGPNTEAFF.

This clonotype showed up just a few times. The CDR3 loop is CSASATSASYEQYF. CDR3 in DNA: TGCAGTGCTAGTGCCACTAGCGCGTCCTACGAGCAGTACTTC. The genes are TRBV20-1 and TRBJ2-7; 7 bases map to TRBD2. The CDR3 sequence is 14 residues long. Looked up from germline, CDR1 is DFQATT and CDR2 is SNEGSKA (reference sequence). V shed 3 bases and J 1 base; nucleotides not matched to a gene: 6.